The 29 T cell receptor beta chains listed next were all sequenced from one sample in a study of tumor and adjacent non-tumor tissue in lung cancer. RNA was extracted from bulk tissue without any cell sorting. More than 3 cm separated this lung sample from the edge of the tumor. Three rounds of nested PCR, following a modified ARM-PCR protocol, produced the TCRbeta library. TCRdb reprocessed the multiplex PCR reads with MiXCR, giving one entry per CDR3 protein. The top ten hold roughly 35% of the sample, which has tens of thousands of distinct CDR3 sequences, 61% seen once. Input material: distant non-tumor lung tissue. Receptor source: a man between 70 and 80 years old with non-small cell lung cancer.

A note on this clonotype: A junction end diverges from the germline sequence, so it may reflect a read error. The chain links TRBV7-8 to TRBJ2-1, with D tentatively TRBD1 (6 bases). The CDR3 totals 16 residues. Germline V gene data show CDR1 as SGHVS and CDR2 as FQNEAQ. CDR3 loop: CAGSSYLSGANNEQFF. The CDR3 DNA is TGTGCCGGCAGCTCCTATTTGTCAGGGGCCAACAATGAGCAGTTCTTC.

Points on this clonotype: At one boundary the junction diverges from the germline segment, which might be a read error. The chain links TRBV6-5 to TRBJ2-7; D is perhaps TRBD2 (5 bases). CDR1 MNHEY and CDR2 SVGAGI come from the germline V gene. The CDR3 is 12 residues long. The CDR3 sequence is CASTDWTYEQYF. In DNA form, the CDR3 reads TGTGCCAGTACGGACTGGACCTACGAGCAGTATTTC.

This clonotype was found many times. The chain carries TRBV30 and TRBJ1-1; D perhaps matches TRBD1 (5 bases). Germline V gene data show CDR1 as GTSNPN and CDR2 as SVGIG (reference sequence). V was cut by 8 bases and J by 12 bases, with 25 bases left in between. The CDR3 is 13 amino acids. The CDR3: CAILPPGTLGTFF. CDR3 coding DNA: TGTGCCATTCTCCCTCCGGGGACCCTAGGGACTTTCTTT.

As regards this clonotype: One end of the junction fails to match germline, which may point to a read error. This sequence joins TRBV4-2 and TRBJ2-1, with 11 bases lining up with TRBD2. CDR1 and CDR2 (germline): LGHNA, YNFKEQ. The CDR3 loop spans 16 amino acids. CDR3 nucleotides: TGTGCCAACAGCCAAGGGAGACTAGCGGGGCACAATGAGCAGTTCTTC. Its protein product is CANSQGRLAGHNEQFF.

This clonotype was detected many times. The chain combines TRBV20-1 with TRBJ2-2; D unresolved. Trimming stripped 3 bases from V and 0 bases from J, with 8 bases between. Per the germline V gene, CDR1 is DFQATT and CDR2 is SNEGSKA (reference sequence). CDR3 length equals 14 residues. In DNA form, the CDR3 reads TGCAGTGCTAGGGTAGCTGCGAACACCGGGGAGCTGTTTTTT. Its translation: CSARVAANTGELFF.

The CDR3 loop reads CASSSEVSGLGGVEKLFF. The CDR3 DNA reads as TGTGCCAGCAGTTCTGAAGTTTCTGGACTTGGAGGGGTTGAAAAACTGTTTTTT. The chain uses TRBV12-3 or TRBV12-4 and TRBJ1-4; maybe TRBD1 (5 bases). The CDR3 totals 18 residues. With 4 bases removed from V and 7 bases from J, the gap between germline ends came to 25 bases.

As concerns this clonotype: This sequence may be a read error, since a much larger clone differs from it by one base. The CDR3 sequence is CSASSQGLAGYSYERYF. The CDR3 DNA reads TGCAGTGCTAGCTCGCAGGGACTAGCGGGATACTCCTACGAGCGGTACTTC. The V gene is TRBV20-1, the J gene TRBJ2-7; 13 bases map to TRBD2. This CDR3 comprises 17 residues. Germline V gene lookup returns CDR1 DFQATT and CDR2 SNEGSKA (reference sequence).

To note about this clonotype: At one boundary the junction diverges from the germline segment, which might be a read error. This sequence joins TRBV11-2 and TRBJ2-5, with 8 bases identical to TRBD1. This CDR3 spans 16 amino acids. CDR1 is SGHAT, CDR2 FQNNGV, per germline. CDR3 nucleotides: TGTGCCAGCAGGTTAGTCGACAGGGGATTGGGAGAGTCCCAATACTTC. Translating it yields CASRLVDRGLGESQYF. The full variable domain, its missing parts supplied by reference TRBV11-2 and TRBJ2-5, is EAGVAQSPRYKIIEKRQSVAFWCNPISGHATLYWYQQILGQGPKLLIQFQNNGVVDDSQLPKDRFSAERLKGVDSTLKIQPAKLEDSAVYLCASRLVDRGLGESQYFGPGTRLLVL.

This chain connects TRBV5-1 to TRBJ2-2; 7 bases line up with TRBD1. This CDR3 is 16 amino acids long. Germline CDR1 reads SGHRS; CDR2 reads YFSETQ. Trimming took 3 bases from V and 4 from J; bases not matched to a gene: 9. CDR3 DNA: TGCGCCAGCAGCTGGAATCCACAGGGGTTCACCGGGGAGCTGTTTTTT. Translated: CASSWNPQGFTGELFF.

In this sample, this clonotype is large (0.1 to 1%). The chain recombines TRBV29-1 with TRBJ2-5, with 12 nucleotides matching TRBD1. The length of the CDR3 is 15 residues. The germline V gene encodes CDR1 SQVTM and CDR2 ANQGSEA. Trimming removed 1 base from V and 5 bases from J; junction bases left unmatched: 5. CDR3 DNA: TGCAGCGTTGAAGGGGACAGGGGGCGCGGGGAGACCCAGTACTTC. As protein: CSVEGDRGRGETQYF.

Note on this clonotype: One end of the junction does not line up with germline, which may come from a read error. The J gene is TRBJ2-7, the V gene TRBV11-2, with D possibly matching TRBD2 (6 bases). This CDR3 is 16 amino acids long. Looked up from germline, CDR1 is SGHAT and CDR2 is FQNNGV. DNA for the CDR3: TGTGCCAGCAGCTTCGCGCGGGACGGGGGAACCTATGAGCAGTACTTC. Translated, it gives CASSFARDGGTYEQYF.

The gene calls are TRBV20-1 and TRBJ2-3; 9 bases fit TRBD1. Per the germline V gene, CDR1 is DFQATT and CDR2 is SNEGSKA (reference sequence). The CDR3 extends over 15 amino acids. V shed 2 bases and J 6 bases; nucleotides not matched to a gene: 9. As DNA, the CDR3 is TGCAGTGCTAGACTCCGGGACAGGGATGAGGATACGCAGTATTTT. Amino acids: CSARLRDRDEDTQYF.

Remarks on this clonotype: This could be a read error, since a much larger clone is one nucleotide away. The CDR3 coding sequence is TGTGCCAGCAGCTTGGGGGCAAGACAGATGAACACTGAAGCTTTCTTT. It is translated as CASSLGARQMNTEAFF. The chain employs TRBV5-5 and TRBJ1-1; D possibly corresponds to TRBD1 (5 bases). The CDR3 loop spans 16 amino acids. Trimming stripped 0 bases from V and 0 bases from J, with 12 bases between. The germline gives CDR1 SGHKS, CDR2 YYEKEE (reference sequence).

This clonotype appeared a single time. With a much larger clone just one base away, this may be a read error. The V and J genes are TRBV5-1 and TRBJ2-7, with 10 bases that match TRBD1. The CDR3 is 15 residues long. Per the germline V gene, CDR1 is SGHRS and CDR2 is YFSETQ. This chain's CDR3 is CASNLAGTGAYEQYF. The CDR3 DNA reads TGCGCCAGCAACTTGGCCGGGACAGGGGCCTACGAGCAGTACTTC.

Note on this clonotype: The junction and the germline gene differ at one end; a read error may be behind it. The CDR3 nucleotides read TGTGCCAGCACCTTAGGATGGGGCAGCCCTCAAGAGACACAGTACTTC. Translation gives CASTLGWGSPQETQYF. The rearrangement links TRBV11-2 to TRBJ2-5; a possible D gene is TRBD1 (5 bases). Per the germline V gene, CDR1 is SGHAT and CDR2 is FQNNGV. The CDR3 runs to 16 residues.

In regard to this clonotype: At one of its ends the junction is not consistent with the germline gene, which may arise from a read error. The chain employs TRBV11-2 and TRBJ2-3; TRBD2 aligns across 14 bases. There are 18 residues in the CDR3. From germline, CDR1 is SGHAT and CDR2 FQNNGV. The chain's CDR3 is CAISLGTSGSRAADTQYF. CDR3 sequence (DNA): TGTGCCATCAGCCTCGGGACTAGCGGGAGCAGGGCCGCAGATACGCAGTATTTT.

Comments on this clonotype: One end of the junction does not line up with germline, which may come from a read error. The CDR3 spells CANSQGAQYATNEKLFF. In nucleotides, the CDR3 is TGTGCCAACAGCCAAGGGGCACAATATGCAACTAATGAAAAACTGTTTTTT. V gene TRBV4-2 combines with J gene TRBJ1-4, with D possibly being TRBD1 (5 bases). Per the germline V gene, CDR1 is LGHNA and CDR2 is YNFKEQ. The CDR3 is 17 residues long.

CDR3 in DNA: TGCGGCATAACTATTTACAATGAGCAGTTCTTC. Translated, it gives CGITIYNEQFF. V usage is TRBV29-1 and J usage is TRBJ2-1, with no clear D. Germline V gene lookup returns CDR1 SQVTM and CDR2 ANQGSEA. This CDR3 has 11 amino acids.

This clonotype was observed at least ten times. V and J are TRBV19 and TRBJ1-1; a weak D match, TRBD1 (5 bases). CDR1 is LNHDA and CDR2 is SQIVND in the germline V gene (reference sequence). The CDR3 has 15 amino acids. V was clipped by 0 bases and J by 10 bases, with 18 bases between them. CDR3 loop: CASSIEGSDRGGAFF. CDR3 sequence (DNA): TGTGCCAGTAGTATAGAAGGATCGGATCGGGGGGGAGCTTTCTTT.

The sample holds many counts of this clonotype. This chain joins TRBV13 and TRBJ2-5, with D perhaps TRBD1 (5 bases). The V and J ends lost 5 bases and 2 bases respectively, with 12 bases between them. Germline values: CDR1 PRHDT, CDR2 FYEKMQ (reference sequence). This CDR3 spans 14 amino acids. This CDR3 is CASSHTGDQETQYF. CDR3 bases: TGTGCCAGCAGCCACACAGGTGATCAAGAGACCCAGTACTTC.

This clonotype was recorded many times. The chain uses TRBV5-6 and TRBJ1-1; TRBD1 matches 7 bases. With 2 bases clipped from V and 0 bases from J, the junction kept 4 bases outside the gene matches. The CDR3 spans 15 residues. The germline CDR1 and CDR2 sequences are SGHDT and YYEEEE. The CDR3 protein is CASSFPGTVNTEAFF. In DNA form, the CDR3 reads TGTGCCAGCAGCTTCCCCGGGACAGTGAACACTGAAGCTTTCTTT.

CDR3 protein: CSVEGTPGWGTDTQYF. The CDR3 bases are TGCAGCGTTGAAGGGACTCCCGGATGGGGTACAGATACGCAGTATTTT. The rearrangement uses TRBV29-1 and TRBJ2-3; TRBD2 is a possible D gene (5 bases). Germline assignment: CDR1 SQVTM and CDR2 ANQGSEA. With 1 base removed from V and 3 bases from J, the gap between germline ends came to 17 bases. The CDR3 consists of 16 residues.

This clonotype has only a few counts. No conserved phenylalanine or tryptophan ends this CDR3, so it is likely a read error. This sequence joins TRBV20-1 and TRBJ2-5; a weak D match, TRBD1 (6 bases). V dropped 1 base and J dropped 4 bases, with 10 bases sitting between them. The CDR3 totals 13 residues. The germline gives CDR1 DFQATT, CDR2 SNEGSKA (reference sequence). CDR3 protein: CSARVPGAETQYL. CDR3 DNA: TGCAGTGCTAGAGTTCCAGGGGCAGAGACCCAGTACCTC.

As to this clonotype: Germline and junction disagree at one end, which may indicate a read error. The chain is built from TRBV28 and TRBJ2-5; D not certain. The CDR3 contains 14 residues. The germline V gene has CDR1 MDHEN and CDR2 SYDVKM. Here the CDR3 reads CASSHVNQRETQNF. The DNA for the CDR3 is TGTGCCAGCAGTCACGTAAACCAAAGAGAGACCCAGAACTTC. Using reference TRBV28 and TRBJ2-5 for the parts outside the CDR3, the full variable domain is DVKVTQSSRYLVKRTGEKVFLECVQDMDHENMFWYRQDPGLGLRLIYFSYDVKMKEKGDIPEGYSVSREKKERFSLILESASTNQTSMYLCASSHVNQRETQNFGPGTRLLVL.

This chain connects TRBV6-1 to TRBJ2-5; 7 nucleotides line up with TRBD1. The germline CDR1 and CDR2 sequences are MNHNS and SASEGT. J lost 9 bases, V lost 3 bases, and 10 bases had no gene match. The CDR3 is made up of 14 amino acids. CDR3 coding DNA: TGTGCCAGCAGTGACGGGACAGAGTGGGAGTCCCAGTACTTC. Amino acids: CASSDGTEWESQYF.

Concerning this clonotype itself: This may arise from a read error, as a much more abundant clone is one base away. V and J are TRBV20-1 and TRBJ2-7, with 7 bases matching TRBD2. The germline V gene encodes CDR1 DFQATT and CDR2 SNEGSKA (reference sequence). The CDR3 has 14 residues. Here the CDR3 reads CSAPGAGKNYEEYF. The CDR3 DNA reads as TGCAGTGCCCCGGGAGCGGGGAAAAACTACGAGGAGTACTTC.

This clonotype was counted only a few times. Germline is not matched at one junction end, which may reflect a read error. This chain joins TRBV10-3 and TRBJ2-1; 8 positions agree with TRBD2. Germline CDR1 reads ENHRY; CDR2 reads SYGVKD. The CDR3 sequence is 15 residues long. In DNA, the CDR3 is TGTGCCATCAGTGAAGGGCGGGAGGCGGGCAATGAGCAGTCCTTC. This translates into CAISEGREAGNEQSF.

Details on this clonotype: An end of the junction does not agree with germline; a read error may underlie this. This chain uses TRBV6-6 with TRBJ1-5; D is unclear. CDR3 length equals 13 residues. CDR1 and CDR2 (germline): MNHNY, SVGAGI (reference sequence). The CDR3 loop is CAISLNSNQPQHF. CDR3 sequence (DNA): TGTGCCATCAGTTTAAATAGCAATCAGCCTCAGCATTTT.

This clonotype was observed at least ten times. The chain combines TRBV28 with TRBJ2-3; D gene ambiguous. The CDR3 is made up of 11 amino acids. The V gene's germline CDR1 is MDHEN and CDR2 SYDVKM. Trimming removed 4 bases at V and 4 bases at J, with 3 bases between. The CDR3 region has the DNA TGTGCCAGCAGTTCGTCAGATACGCAGTATTTT. This encodes CASSSSDTQYF. The variable domain in full, completed from reference TRBV28 and TRBJ2-3, reads DVKVTQSSRYLVKRTGEKVFLECVQDMDHENMFWYRQDPGLGLRLIYFSYDVKMKEKGDIPEGYSVSREKKERFSLILESASTNQTSMYLCASSSSDTQYFGPGTRLTVL.